Listed below are T cell receptor beta chains from one sample, sequenced in a study of PD-L1 blockade in urothelial cancer. Libraries were prepared by immunoSEQ multiplex PCR; TCRdb keeps only in-frame clonotypes and omits some of them. This sample has about 38,000 clones; 82% occur once, and the top ten carry more than 15%. The sequences come from PBMCs, collected around atezolizumab (anti-PD-L1) treatment. Receptor source: a man in his 60s with urothelial cancer. CDR3s include the opening cysteine and the closing phenylalanine or tryptophan.

V	J	length	CDR3
TRBV28	TRBJ2-2	16	CASSLRGHPNTGELFF
TRBV6-1	TRBJ2-3	18	CASSEGVWNRGLPDTQYF
TRBV5-6	TRBJ1-2	13	CASSLSGGGGYTF
TRBV4-1	TRBJ1-1	15	CASSRGQNRDTEAFF
TRBV10-3	TRBJ2-7	13	CAITTSGTYEQYF
TRBV11-2	TRBJ2-3	15	CASSLGGHYTDTQYF
TRBV5-4	TRBJ2-2	16	CASSPGGQGYTGELFF
TRBV19	TRBJ2-2	15	CASTNTGEEAGELFF
TRBV7-9	TRBJ2-1	13	CASSSTSIDEQFF
TRBV29-1	TRBJ2-1	14	CSVDSSYRGNEQFF
TRBV14	TRBJ2-3	18	CASSQEGQRGDITDTQYF
TRBV14	TRBJ1-4	17	CASSPGQGTSTNEKLFF
TRBV19	TRBJ2-1	16	CASSIGKRPAYNEQFF
TRBV28	TRBJ2-7	11	CASSSQRQQYF
TRBV6-1	TRBJ2-1	15	CASRFAGTGDNEQFF
TRBV5-1	TRBJ2-7	16	CASNSAGTGALGEQYF
TRBV6-1	TRBJ1-2	14	CASTTGGADYGYTF
TRBV6-6	TRBJ2-3	16	CASKPPSGPNTDTQYF
TRBV7-2	TRBJ2-5	13	CASSLSRGETQYF
TRBV6-5	TRBJ2-3	15	CASSYSQRSTDTQYF
TRBV27	TRBJ1-6	17	CASSLGTGVSYNSPLHF
TRBV6-1	TRBJ1-6	13	CASKTNVDSPLHF
TRBV28	TRBJ2-5	16	CASSAPSLDRVETQYF
TRBV10-3	TRBJ2-7	15	CAIQQGGRTYYEQYF
TRBV5-4	TRBJ2-1	13	CASSLGGDNEQFF
TRBV5-1	TRBJ1-1	15	CASSSTGTANTEAFF
TRBV6-6	TRBJ1-2	13	CASSNTGDYGYTF
TRBV19	TRBJ2-3	14	CASSIGTGSDTQYF
TRBV19	TRBJ2-2	14	CASRLSVGTGELFF
TRBV6-1	TRBJ1-6	14	CASSERTGNSPLHF
TRBV10-2	TRBJ1-1	17	CASSEAPTGGKNTEAFF
TRBV15	TRBJ1-5	13	CATSRDEYQPQHF
TRBV5-6	TRBJ2-3	16	CASSSVAGEATDTQYF
TRBV5-5	TRBJ2-1	17	CASSIWGDSSSYNEQFF
TRBV19	TRBJ2-1	13	CASRDRGGLEQFF
TRBV18	TRBJ1-3	16	CASSARDRASGNTIYF
TRBV9	TRBJ2-1	14	CASSVNLGYNEQFF
TRBV2	TRBJ2-7	14	CASSEDTTVYEQYF
TRBV29-1	TRBJ2-1	13	CSVDRGYNNEQFF
TRBV5-1	TRBJ2-7	15	CASSPAGTGIYEQYF
TRBV19	TRBJ1-5	16	CASSIDGVRLREPQHF
TRBV15	TRBJ1-2	15	CATSRGTVSHYGYTF